The clone carrying this T cell receptor beta chain was detected ten times or more. Its antigen is not identified. The CDR3 extends over 14 amino acids. Trimming at V came to 3 bases and at J to 2 bases, leaving 1 base not matched to a gene. Germline CDR1 reads ENHRY; CDR2 reads SYGVKD. Using RNA template, CDR3s of TCR alpha and beta were amplified with iRepertoire arm-PCR. Tissue mRNA or PBMC total RNA, roughly 95-400 ng, went into one-step reverse transcription and amplification. TCRdb independently ran MiXCR on the multiplex PCR reads; one entry per CDR3 protein. The table lists roughly 190,000 distinct CDR3 sequences, 30% to 40% of them singletons. This sample was included in a study of glioma-infiltrating T cells. Regarding the study as a whole: Gliomas, especially low-grade, showed above-expected tissue-blood divergence; non-neoplastic patients showed below.

This clonotype was obtained from a human donor with low-grade glioma or glioblastoma, undergoing nonglioma brain surgery, or in good health (not recorded which). V is TRBV10-3 and J is TRBJ2-7; TRBD2 aligns across 10 bases. What was sequenced was glioma tissue, nonneoplastic brain tissue, or PBMCs (not recorded which). For the CDR3, the DNA is TGTGCCATCAGTGATAGCGGGGGGACCTACGAGCAGTACTTC. Translating it yields CAISDSGGTYEQYF.